The 19 T cell receptor beta chains reported below all come from one sample, sequenced in a study of OX40 agonist ivuxolimab in advanced cancers. Assay: immunoSEQ multiplex PCR; the TCRdb copy retains only in-frame clones and omits some. Of tens of thousands of clones detected, approximately 88% appear once; the ten largest clones hold about a quarter. Sequencing used CD4+ or CD8+ T cells sorted from blood, obtained in a trial of the OX40 agonist ivuxolimab. The receptors were gathered from an adult with an advanced solid tumor such as melanoma, head and neck, liver or kidney cancer.

The chain recombines TRBV28 with TRBJ2-3, with 11 bases matching TRBD2. V dropped 6 bases and J dropped 4; count of bases not matched to a gene: 6. Germline assignment: CDR1 MDHEN and CDR2 SYDVKM. This CDR3 is built from 15 residues. The CDR3 DNA is TGTGCCAGCAGCAGGACTAGCGGGCTAGCAGATACGCAGTATTTT. Translating it yields CASSRTSGLADTQYF.

Notes on this clone: Within the sample, other DNA sequences also encode this same CDR3. V usage is TRBV6-5 and J usage is TRBJ1-1; 9 positions match TRBD1. The CDR3 covers 15 residues. The junction had 9 bases not matched to a gene; V was cut back by 5 bases and J by 5 bases. Germline V gene lookup returns CDR1 MNHEY and CDR2 SVGAGI. The CDR3 here is CASSISLTGGTEAFF. The CDR3 nucleotides are TGTGCCAGCAGTATTTCTCTGACAGGGGGAACTGAAGCTTTCTTT.

The chain uses TRBV6-6 and TRBJ2-2; the D is unclear. Germline lookup yields CDR1 MNHNY and CDR2 SVGAGI (reference sequence). The CDR3 spans 13 residues. V was shortened by 8 bases and J by 0 bases, with 7 bases between the two germline ends. The CDR3: CASDNANTGELFF. Here the CDR3 DNA reads TGTGCCAGCGATAACGCGAACACCGGGGAGCTGTTTTTT.

V gene TRBV27 combines with J gene TRBJ1-1, with a possible D match to TRBD1 (6 bases). Germline CDR1 and CDR2: MNHEY and SMNVEV (reference sequence). Trimming removed 0 bases at V and 4 bases at J, with 12 bases between. The CDR3 extends over 15 amino acids. DNA for the CDR3: TGTGCCAGCAGTTTATCCCGGGGGGGCTCCACTGAAGCTTTCTTT. Its translation is CASSLSRGGSTEAFF.

As regards this clone: At the DNA level, this CDR3 is encoded by other sequences in the same sample as well. The chain uses TRBV5-6 and TRBJ1-2, with D unresolved. The germline V gene encodes CDR1 SGHDT and CDR2 YYEEEE. The V and J ends lost 0 bases and 1 base respectively, with 10 bases between them. This CDR3 contains 15 residues. The CDR3 nucleotides read TGTGCCAGCAGCTTGGGGCAGTTCCTTAACTATGGCTACACCTTC. It is translated as CASSLGQFLNYGYTF.

The genes are TRBV28 and TRBJ1-1; D is ambiguous. Germline CDR1 MDHEN, CDR2 SYDVKM. The CDR3 sequence is 16 residues long. V dropped 1 base and J dropped 0 bases, with 12 bases sitting between them. The CDR3 sequence: CASSLYGEHMNTEAFF. The CDR3 bases are TGTGCCAGCAGTTTATACGGCGAGCACATGAACACTGAAGCTTTCTTT.

V is TRBV28 and J is TRBJ1-6, with 7 bases aligning to TRBD1. V trimming: 6 bases; J trimming: 5 bases; junction bases outside the gene matches: 7. The CDR3 totals 15 residues. Germline V gene sequence: CDR1 MDHEN, CDR2 SYDVKM. CDR3 bases: TGTGCCAGCAGCCTAGGGGGCGCGGATAATTCACCCCTCCACTTT. Its translation is CASSLGGADNSPLHF. Combining the CDR3 with reference TRBV28 and TRBJ1-6 gives the whole variable domain DVKVTQSSRYLVKRTGEKVFLECVQDMDHENMFWYRQDPGLGLRLIYFSYDVKMKEKGDIPEGYSVSREKKERFSLILESASTNQTSMYLCASSLGGADNSPLHFGNGTRLTVT.

The CDR3 protein is CASSRIGGEGNYGYTF. CDR3 nucleotide sequence: TGTGCCAGCAGCAGAATTGGAGGTGAAGGGAACTATGGCTACACCTTC. The chain has TRBV6-6 and TRBJ1-2; D remains ambiguous. V gave up 6 bases and J gave up 2 bases, with 19 bases separating them. Germline V CDR1 and CDR2: MNHNY, SVGAGI (reference sequence). The CDR3 has 16 residues.

V gene TRBV28 combines with J gene TRBJ1-5; no clear D gene. Trimming pared 2 bases from V and 6 bases from J, leaving 8 bases between. The CDR3 spans 13 residues. CDR1 is MDHEN and CDR2 is SYDVKM in the germline V gene. This chain's CDR3 is CASSLGVAQPQHF. Here the CDR3 DNA reads TGTGCCAGCAGTTTAGGGGTGGCTCAGCCCCAGCATTTT.

The chain uses TRBV11-1 and TRBJ2-1; either TRBD1 or TRBD2 may supply D (5 bases each). Germline loops: CDR1 SGHAT, CDR2 FQDESV (reference sequence). The CDR3 runs 15 residues. The V and J ends lost 10 bases and 0 bases respectively, with 16 bases between them. CDR3 nucleotides: TGTGCCATCGGCCCCCCAGGGAGCTCCTACAATGAGCAGTTCTTC. This codes for CAIGPPGSSYNEQFF.

The rearrangement links TRBV4-2 to TRBJ2-7; D gene unclear. Germline assignment: CDR1 LGHNA and CDR2 YNFKEQ. Trimming left V 3 bases short and J 3 bases short, with 15 bases between. This CDR3 has 15 amino acids. This CDR3 reads CASSQLHGSYYEQYF. CDR3 coding DNA: TGTGCCAGCAGCCAGCTACACGGATCCTACTACGAGCAGTACTTC.

This chain links TRBV11-3 with TRBJ2-1; D is unclear. With 4 bases removed from V and 4 bases from J, the gap between germline ends came to 8 bases. This CDR3 has 13 residues. In germline, CDR1 is SGHNT, CDR2 YENEEA. CDR3 nucleotides: TGTGCCAGCAGCTCCACCGAATACAATGAGCAGTTCTTC. It is translated as CASSSTEYNEQFF.

The chain uses TRBV11-1 and TRBJ2-1; 11 bases map to TRBD2. With 5 bases clipped from V and 6 bases from J, the junction kept 6 bases outside the gene matches. Germline assignment: CDR1 SGHAT and CDR2 FQDESV (reference sequence). The CDR3 runs 15 residues. The DNA for the CDR3 is TGTGCCAGCAGCGCACTAGCGGGAGCCCCCAATGAGCAGTTCTTC. This sequence encodes CASSALAGAPNEQFF.

The CDR3, as DNA: TGTGCCAGCAGTATACCGGGACGCTCTGGAAACACCATATATTTT. Protein product: CASSIPGRSGNTIYF. This rearrangement joins TRBV5-8 to TRBJ1-3, with D tentatively TRBD1 (5 bases). This CDR3 region has 15 residues. Trimming stripped 5 bases from V and 0 bases from J, with 12 bases between. Germline V gene lookup returns CDR1 SGHTS and CDR2 YDEGEE.

A word on this clone: At one boundary the junction diverges from the germline segment, which might be a read error. The chain couples TRBV5-8 to TRBJ2-7; D perhaps matches TRBD1 (6 bases). The CDR3 covers 14 residues. Germline assignment: CDR1 SGHTS and CDR2 YDEGEE. The CDR3 DNA is TGTGCCAGCAGTTTGGAATTAAACAGGGACGAGCAGTACTTC. Protein sequence: CASSLELNRDEQYF.

The genes are TRBV7-9 and TRBJ1-5; D possibly corresponds to TRBD1 (5 bases). CDR1 and CDR2 (germline): SEHNR, FQNEAQ (reference sequence). The CDR3 covers 17 residues. Trimming took 5 bases from V and 0 from J, leaving 17 bases between them. In nucleotides, the CDR3 is TGTGCCAGCAGCGGAACCGGCGACAGTTATAGCAATCAGCCCCAGCATTTT. Its protein is CASSGTGDSYSNQPQHF.

This chain joins TRBV2 and TRBJ1-1; no clear D. The germline V gene has CDR1 SNHLY and CDR2 FYNNEI. This CDR3 region has 12 residues. The V end lost 10 bases, the J end lost 4 bases, and 13 bases lay between the germline ends. CDR3 nucleotides: TGTGCCACCGACGGGCGCGGCACTGAAGCTTTCTTT. It encodes CATDGRGTEAFF.

This clone was picked up one time. This chain joins TRBV9 and TRBJ1-1; 9 bases fit TRBD1. The CDR3 sequence is 14 residues long. Trimming took 4 bases from V and 3 from J; bases not matched to a gene: 4. From germline, CDR1 is SGDLS and CDR2 YYNGEE. CDR3 sequence: CASSLGTGYTEAFF. The CDR3 coding sequence is TGTGCCAGCAGCCTGGGGACAGGGTACACTGAAGCTTTCTTT. The complete variable domain, with remaining parts taken from reference TRBV9 and TRBJ1-1, reads DSGVTQTPKHLITATGQRVTLRCSPRSGDLSVYWYQQSLDQGLQFLIQYYNGEERAKGNILERFSAQQFPDLHSELNLSSLELGDSALYFCASSLGTGYTEAFFGQGTRLTVV.

The V gene is TRBV6-4, the J gene TRBJ2-1, with 11 positions matching TRBD2. Germline values: CDR1 MRHNA, CDR2 SNTAGT. The junction had 1 base not matched to a gene; V was cut back by 0 bases and J by 6 bases. This CDR3 is built from 15 residues. Here the CDR3 DNA reads TGTGCCAGCAGTGACTCTAGCGGGGGGGCCAATGAGCAGTTCTTC. Translating gives CASSDSSGGANEQFF.